This T cell receptor beta chain was obtained from a study of blood T cell repertoires in COVID-19. Authors' methods: Cell counts per sample came from amplifying reference gene primers. Here immunoSEQ multiplex PCR was the method, and the copy in TCRdb shows in-frame clones only, minus some. Clone size and the V and J calls come from that table; the DNA yielded D and trimming. The sample lists approximately 100,000 clones, approximately 80% occurring once. The J segment lost 3 bases and the V segment lost 0 bases, leaving 7 bases of the junction unmatched. Germline assignment: CDR1 SQVTM and CDR2 ANQGSEA. The CDR3 extends over 16 amino acids.

This sequence originates from a woman aged 55-75 years with acute or convalescent COVID-19. The material sequenced was peripheral blood. The chain links TRBV29-1 to TRBJ2-1, with 8 bases lining up with TRBD2. DNA for the CDR3: TGCAGCGTTGAAGATCCAGCTAGCGGGTTCTACAATGAGCAGTTCTTC. This codes for CSVEDPASGFYNEQFF.